The clone carrying this TCR beta chain was seen a handful of times. The antigen remains undetermined. Germline V gene lookup returns CDR1 ENHRY and CDR2 SYGVKD. There are 13 residues in the CDR3. V was clipped by 4 bases and J by 3 bases, with 10 bases between them. TCRdb reanalysed the RACE reads using MiXCR and keeps one entry per CDR3 protein. The repertoire holds around 180,000 distinct CDR3 sequences, with 25% to 35% as singletons. Time point: pre-sensitization, week 0. The treatment denotes: therapeutic diphenylcyclopropenone sensitization with weekly scalp DPC. This specimen comes from a study of human T cells and chemical hapten exposure. Study details: Upper back patch tests used 0.01% DPC, scored after 6 days.

Study-level findings and limits: A positive correlation with patch test score was found for PT1 expanded TCR counts.

The source material was whole blood, sampled in connection with sensitization to the hapten diphenylcyclopropenone (DPC). This chain joins TRBV10-3 and TRBJ2-7; weak D call: TRBD2 (6 bases). The origin of this receptor is a woman aged 25 to 39 with alopecia areata. Some clones in this sample may be carry-over from other donors' samples. The CDR3 is CAISGGGNYEQYF. The CDR3 DNA reads as TGTGCCATCAGTGGTGGGGGGAACTACGAGCAGTACTTC.